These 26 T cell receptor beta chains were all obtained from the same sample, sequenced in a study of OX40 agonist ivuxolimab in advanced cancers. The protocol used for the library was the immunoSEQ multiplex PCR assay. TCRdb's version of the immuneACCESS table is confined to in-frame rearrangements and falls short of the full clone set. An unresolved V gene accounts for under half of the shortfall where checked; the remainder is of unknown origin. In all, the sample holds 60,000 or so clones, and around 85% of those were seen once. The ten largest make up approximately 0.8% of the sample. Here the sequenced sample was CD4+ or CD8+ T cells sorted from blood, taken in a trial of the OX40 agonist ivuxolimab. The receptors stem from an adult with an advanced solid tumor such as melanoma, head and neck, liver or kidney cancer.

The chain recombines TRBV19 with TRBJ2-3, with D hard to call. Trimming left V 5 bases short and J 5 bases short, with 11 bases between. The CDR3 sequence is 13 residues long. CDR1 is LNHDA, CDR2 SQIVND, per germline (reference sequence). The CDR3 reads CASSSVVGDTQYF. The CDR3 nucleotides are TGTGCCAGTAGTTCCGTAGTTGGAGATACGCAGTATTTT.

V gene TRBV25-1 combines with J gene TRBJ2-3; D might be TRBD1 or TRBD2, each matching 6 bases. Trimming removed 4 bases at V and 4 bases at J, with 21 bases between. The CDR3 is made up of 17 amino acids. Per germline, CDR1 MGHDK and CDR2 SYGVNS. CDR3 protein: CASSGSQGRIAADTQYF. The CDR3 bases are TGTGCCAGCAGTGGGTCCCAGGGGAGAATAGCGGCAGATACGCAGTATTTT.

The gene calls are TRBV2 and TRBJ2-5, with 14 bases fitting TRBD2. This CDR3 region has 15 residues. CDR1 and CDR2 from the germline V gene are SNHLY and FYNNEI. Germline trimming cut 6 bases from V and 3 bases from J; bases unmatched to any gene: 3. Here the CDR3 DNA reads TGTGCCAGCAGGAAGGGACTAGCGGGAGAAGAGACCCAGTACTTC. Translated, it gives CASRKGLAGEETQYF.

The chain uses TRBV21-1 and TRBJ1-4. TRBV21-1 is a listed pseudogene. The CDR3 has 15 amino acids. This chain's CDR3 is CATFLRGNLNEKLFF. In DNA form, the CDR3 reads TGTGCCACTTTCCTCCGCGGGAACCTTAATGAAAAACTGTTTTTT.

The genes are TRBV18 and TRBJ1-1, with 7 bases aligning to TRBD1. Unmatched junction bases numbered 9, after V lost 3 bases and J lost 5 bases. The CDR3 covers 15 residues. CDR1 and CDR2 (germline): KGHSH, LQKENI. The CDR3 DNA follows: TGTGCCAGCTCACCGCAAACTGACAGGGCAACTGAAGCTTTCTTT. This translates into CASSPQTDRATEAFF.

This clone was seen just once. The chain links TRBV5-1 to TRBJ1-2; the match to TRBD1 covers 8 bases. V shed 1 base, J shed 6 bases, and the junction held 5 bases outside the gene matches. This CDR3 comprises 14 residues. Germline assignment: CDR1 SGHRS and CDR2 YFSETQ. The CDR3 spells CASSLRTGRDGYTF. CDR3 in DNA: TGCGCCAGCAGCTTGAGGACAGGGCGGGATGGCTACACCTTC.

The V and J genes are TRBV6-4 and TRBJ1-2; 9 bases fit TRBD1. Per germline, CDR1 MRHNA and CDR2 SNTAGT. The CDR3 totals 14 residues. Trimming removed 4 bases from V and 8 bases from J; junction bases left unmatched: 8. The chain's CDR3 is CASSVGTGTGGYTF. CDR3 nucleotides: TGTGCCAGCAGTGTCGGGACAGGGACGGGCGGCTACACCTTC.

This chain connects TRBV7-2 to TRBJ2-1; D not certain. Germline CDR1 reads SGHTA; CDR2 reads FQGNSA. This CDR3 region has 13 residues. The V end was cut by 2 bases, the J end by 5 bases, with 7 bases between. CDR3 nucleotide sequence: TGTGCCAGCAGCTTATCTGTGGACAATGAGCAGTTCTTC. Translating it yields CASSLSVDNEQFF.

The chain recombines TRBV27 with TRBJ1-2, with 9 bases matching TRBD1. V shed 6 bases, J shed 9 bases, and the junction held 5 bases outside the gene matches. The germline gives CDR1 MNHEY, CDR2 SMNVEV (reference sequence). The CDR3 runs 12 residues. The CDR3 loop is CASSRDRVRYTF. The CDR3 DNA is TGTGCCAGCAGCCGGGACAGGGTTCGCTACACCTTC.

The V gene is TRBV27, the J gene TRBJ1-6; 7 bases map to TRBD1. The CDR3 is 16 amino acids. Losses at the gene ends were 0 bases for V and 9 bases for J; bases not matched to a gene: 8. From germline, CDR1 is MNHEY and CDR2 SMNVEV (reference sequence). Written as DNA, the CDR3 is TGTGCCAGCAGTTTATCACCTACAGGGGCAACTTCACCCCTCCACTTT. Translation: CASSLSPTGATSPLHF.

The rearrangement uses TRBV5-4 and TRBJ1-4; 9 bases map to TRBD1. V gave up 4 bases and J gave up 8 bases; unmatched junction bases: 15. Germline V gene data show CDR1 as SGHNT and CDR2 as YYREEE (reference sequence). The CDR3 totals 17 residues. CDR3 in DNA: TGTGCCAGCAGCCGAGGGGCGAGGGGGGACAGGGACGAAAAACTGTTTTTT. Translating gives CASSRGARGDRDEKLFF.

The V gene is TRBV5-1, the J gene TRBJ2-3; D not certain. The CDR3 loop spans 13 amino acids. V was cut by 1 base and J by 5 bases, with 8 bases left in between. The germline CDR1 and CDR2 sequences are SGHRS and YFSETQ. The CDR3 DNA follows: TGCGCCAGCAGCTTGAGGGCTGGAGATACGCAGTATTTT. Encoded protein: CASSLRAGDTQYF.

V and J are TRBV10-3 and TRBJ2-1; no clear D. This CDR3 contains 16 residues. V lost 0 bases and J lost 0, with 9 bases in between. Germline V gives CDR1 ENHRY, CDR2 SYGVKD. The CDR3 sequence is CAISESQQSSYNEQFF. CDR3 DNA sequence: TGTGCCATCAGTGAGTCGCAGCAGAGCTCCTACAATGAGCAGTTCTTC.

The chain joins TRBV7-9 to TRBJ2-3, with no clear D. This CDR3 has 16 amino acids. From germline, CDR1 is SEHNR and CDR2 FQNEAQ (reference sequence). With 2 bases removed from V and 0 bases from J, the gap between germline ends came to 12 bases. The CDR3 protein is CASSLWSRRSTDTQYF. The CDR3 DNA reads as TGTGCCAGCAGCTTATGGAGTAGGCGGAGCACAGATACGCAGTATTTT.

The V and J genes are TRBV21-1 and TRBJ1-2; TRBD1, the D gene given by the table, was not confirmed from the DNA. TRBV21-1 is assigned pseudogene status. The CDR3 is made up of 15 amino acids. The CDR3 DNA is TGTGCCAGCAGCAAAGATGGACAGGGCGGCTATGGCTACACCTTC. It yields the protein CASSKDGQGGYGYTF.

CDR3 sequence: CSVGGSRGNADTQYF. The CDR3 bases are TGCAGCGTTGGGGGGTCGAGGGGCAACGCAGATACGCAGTATTTT. The genes are TRBV29-1 and TRBJ2-3; D may match TRBD1 or TRBD2 (5 bases each). This CDR3 has 15 amino acids. Germline loops: CDR1 SQVTM, CDR2 ANQGSEA. Trimming removed 4 bases at V and 4 bases at J, with 18 bases between.

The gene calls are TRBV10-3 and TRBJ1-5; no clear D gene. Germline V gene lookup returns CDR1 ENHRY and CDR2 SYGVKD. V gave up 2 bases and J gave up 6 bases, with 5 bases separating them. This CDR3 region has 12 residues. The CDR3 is CAISEVGQPQHF. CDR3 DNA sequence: TGTGCCATCAGTGAGGTGGGTCAGCCCCAGCATTTT.

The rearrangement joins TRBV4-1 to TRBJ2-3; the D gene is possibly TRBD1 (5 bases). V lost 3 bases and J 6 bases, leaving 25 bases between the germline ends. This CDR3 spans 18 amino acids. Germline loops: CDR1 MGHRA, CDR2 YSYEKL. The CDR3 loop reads CASSQDIRRLGRGDTQYF. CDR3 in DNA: TGCGCCAGCAGCCAGGATATCAGAAGACTGGGGCGAGGCGATACGCAGTATTTT.

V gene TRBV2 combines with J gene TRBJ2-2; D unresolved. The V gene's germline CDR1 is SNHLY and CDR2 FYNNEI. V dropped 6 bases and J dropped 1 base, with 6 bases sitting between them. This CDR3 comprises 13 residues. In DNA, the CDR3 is TGTGCCAGCAGCCCTGAGAACACCGGGGAGCTGTTTTTT. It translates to CASSPENTGELFF.

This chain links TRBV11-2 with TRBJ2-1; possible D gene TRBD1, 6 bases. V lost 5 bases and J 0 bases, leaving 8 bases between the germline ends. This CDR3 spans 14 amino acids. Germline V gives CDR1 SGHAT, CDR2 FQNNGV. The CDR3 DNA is TGTGCCAGCAGCGGACAGAGCTCCTACAATGAGCAGTTCTTC. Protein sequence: CASSGQSSYNEQFF.

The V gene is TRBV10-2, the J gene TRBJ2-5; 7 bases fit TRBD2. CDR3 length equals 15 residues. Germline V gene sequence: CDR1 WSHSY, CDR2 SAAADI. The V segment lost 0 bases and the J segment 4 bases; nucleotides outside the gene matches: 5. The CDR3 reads CASSESRGVGETQYF. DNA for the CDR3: TGCGCCAGCAGTGAGTCACGGGGGGTTGGAGAGACCCAGTACTTC.

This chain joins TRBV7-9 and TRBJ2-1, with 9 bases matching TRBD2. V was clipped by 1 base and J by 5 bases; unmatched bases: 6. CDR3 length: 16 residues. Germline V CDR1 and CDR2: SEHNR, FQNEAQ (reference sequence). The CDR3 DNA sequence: TGTGCCAGCAGCTTAGGTACTAGCGGGCGGGACAATGAGCAGTTCTTC. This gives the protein CASSLGTSGRDNEQFF.

The CDR3 sequence is CASRSDSGNEQFF. Written as DNA, the CDR3 is TGTGCCAGCAGGTCGGATTCGGGCAATGAGCAGTTCTTC. The rearrangement links TRBV9 to TRBJ2-1; D remains ambiguous. Trimming stripped 5 bases from V and 6 bases from J, with 12 bases between. In germline, CDR1 is SGDLS, CDR2 YYNGEE. CDR3 length: 13 residues.

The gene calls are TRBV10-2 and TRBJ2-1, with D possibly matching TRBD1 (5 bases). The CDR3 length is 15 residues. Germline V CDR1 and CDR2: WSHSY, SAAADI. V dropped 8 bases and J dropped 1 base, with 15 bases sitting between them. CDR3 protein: CASGAVRLSYNEQFF. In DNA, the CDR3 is TGCGCCAGCGGGGCGGTGCGGTTGTCCTACAATGAGCAGTTCTTC.

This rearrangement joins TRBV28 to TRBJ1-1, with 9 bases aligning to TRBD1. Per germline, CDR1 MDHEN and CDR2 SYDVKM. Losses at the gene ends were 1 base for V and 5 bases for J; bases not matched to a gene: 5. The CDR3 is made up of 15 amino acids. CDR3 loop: CASSLLTGGRTEAFF. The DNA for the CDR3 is TGTGCCAGCAGTTTATTGACAGGGGGTAGGACTGAAGCTTTCTTT.

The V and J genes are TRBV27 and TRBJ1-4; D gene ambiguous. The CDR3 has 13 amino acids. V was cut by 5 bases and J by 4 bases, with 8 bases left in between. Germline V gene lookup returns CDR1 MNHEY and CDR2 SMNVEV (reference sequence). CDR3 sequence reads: CASSPRRNEKLFF. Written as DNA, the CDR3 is TGTGCCAGCAGTCCCCGCCGTAATGAAAAACTGTTTTTT.